Sequencing of this TCR beta chain was carried out in a study of shared clonotypes between healthy human individuals. Study outcomes and limitations: Sequencing depth was expected to affect clonotype sharing among donors. Generally, estimated richness proved larger in naive subsets than it did in memory subsets.

The CDR3 sequence is 14 residues long. V lost 10 bases, J lost 6 bases, and 21 bases lay in between. Germline CDR1 reads MNHEY; CDR2 reads SMNVEV (reference sequence). Comments on this clone: No antigen is known for it.

Genomic DNA of each subset was evenly split across several immunoSEQ plates. DNA at about 190 ng, roughly 30,000 T cell genomes, went into sorted-subset replicate PCRs. The assay was immunoSEQ multiplex PCR, and TCRdb's table has in-frame clones only and misses some. The sample has 2 million to 2.5 million clones; approximately 90% are singletons. Input material: naive CD4+ T cells from PBMCs. Subset denoted: CD45RA+ positively selected. The TCR comes from a young man in good health. Some clones in this sample may be carry-over from other donors' samples. The chain joins TRBV27 to TRBJ1-1; D possibly corresponds to TRBD1 (6 bases). The CDR3 bases are TGTGCCATCCGACCAATACAGGGATCCGCTGAAGCTTTCTTT. Residues: CAIRPIQGSAEAFF.